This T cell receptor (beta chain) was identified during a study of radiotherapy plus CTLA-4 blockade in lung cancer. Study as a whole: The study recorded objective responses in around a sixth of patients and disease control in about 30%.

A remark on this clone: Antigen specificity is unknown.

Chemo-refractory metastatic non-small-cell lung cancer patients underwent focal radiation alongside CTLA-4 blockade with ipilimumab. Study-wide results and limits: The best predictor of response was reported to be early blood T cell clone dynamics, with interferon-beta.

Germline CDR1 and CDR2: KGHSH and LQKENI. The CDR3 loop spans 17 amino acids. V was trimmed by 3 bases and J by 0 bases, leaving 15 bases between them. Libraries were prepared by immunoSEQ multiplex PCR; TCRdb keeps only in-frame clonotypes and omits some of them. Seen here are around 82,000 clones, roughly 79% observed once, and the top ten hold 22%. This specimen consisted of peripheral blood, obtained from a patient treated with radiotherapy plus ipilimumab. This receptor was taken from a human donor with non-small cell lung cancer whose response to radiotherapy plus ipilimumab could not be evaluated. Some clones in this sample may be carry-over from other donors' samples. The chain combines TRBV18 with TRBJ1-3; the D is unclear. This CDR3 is CASSPGVVPSSGNTIYF. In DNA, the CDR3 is TGTGCCAGCTCACCGGGCGTCGTACCCTCCTCTGGAAACACCATATATTTT.